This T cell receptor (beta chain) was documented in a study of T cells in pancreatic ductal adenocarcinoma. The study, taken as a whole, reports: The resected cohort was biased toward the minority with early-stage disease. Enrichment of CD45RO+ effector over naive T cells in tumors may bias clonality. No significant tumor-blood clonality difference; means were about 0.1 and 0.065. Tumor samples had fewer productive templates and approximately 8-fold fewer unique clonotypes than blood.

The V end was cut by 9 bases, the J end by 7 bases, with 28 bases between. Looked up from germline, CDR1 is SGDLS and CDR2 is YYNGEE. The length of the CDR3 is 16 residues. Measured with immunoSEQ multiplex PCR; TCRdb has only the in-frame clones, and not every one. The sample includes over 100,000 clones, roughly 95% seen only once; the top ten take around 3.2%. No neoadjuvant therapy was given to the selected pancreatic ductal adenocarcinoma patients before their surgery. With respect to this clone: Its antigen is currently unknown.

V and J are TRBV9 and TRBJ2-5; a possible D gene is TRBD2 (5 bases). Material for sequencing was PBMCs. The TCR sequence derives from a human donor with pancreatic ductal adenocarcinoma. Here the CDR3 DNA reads TGTGCCAACACGGGAACTACAGCAGGTACCATCGGGACCCAGTACTTC. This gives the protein CANTGTTAGTIGTQYF.